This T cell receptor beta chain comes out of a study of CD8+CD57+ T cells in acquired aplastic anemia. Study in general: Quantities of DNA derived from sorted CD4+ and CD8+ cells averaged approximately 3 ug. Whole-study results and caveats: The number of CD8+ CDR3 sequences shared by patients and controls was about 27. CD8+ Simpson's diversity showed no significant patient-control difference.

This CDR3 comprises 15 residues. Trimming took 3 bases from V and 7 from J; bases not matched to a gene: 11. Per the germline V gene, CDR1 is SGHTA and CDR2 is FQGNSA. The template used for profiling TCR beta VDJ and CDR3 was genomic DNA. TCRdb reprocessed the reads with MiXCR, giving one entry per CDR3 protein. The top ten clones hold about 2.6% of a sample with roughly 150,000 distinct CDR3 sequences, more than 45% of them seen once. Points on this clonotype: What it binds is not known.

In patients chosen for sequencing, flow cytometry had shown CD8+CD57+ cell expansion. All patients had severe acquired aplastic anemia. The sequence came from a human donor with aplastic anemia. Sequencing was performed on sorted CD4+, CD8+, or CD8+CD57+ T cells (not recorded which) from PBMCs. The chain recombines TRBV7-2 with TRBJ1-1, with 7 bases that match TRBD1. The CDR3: CASSFFGGTEFEAFF. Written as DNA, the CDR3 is TGTGCCAGCAGCTTTTTTGGGGGGACAGAATTTGAAGCTTTCTTT.